This is a list of T cell receptor beta chains from one sample in a study of glioma-infiltrating T cells after dendritic cell vaccination. TCRdb keeps only in-frame clones here, not all; method: immunoSEQ multiplex PCR. The table lists 100,000 or so clones, more than 70% of them singletons, with approximately 5.4% in the top ten. The sample was blood, taken after dendritic cell vaccination. The receptors derive from a human donor with glioblastoma. Both conserved end residues are part of each CDR3. Fields, in order: J gene, clone size, V gene, D gene, CDR3 protein, CDR3 DNA. The D gene is left open where the match is weak. A row's size may be missing; if present it is once, few, many or a size class.

j_gene: TRBJ1-2
abundance: NA
v_gene: TRBV6-1
d_gene: NA
CDR3aa: CASSEGQGRDYGYTF
CDR3nt: TGTGCCAGCAGTGAAGGGCAGGGCAGGGACTATGGCTACACCTTC

j_gene: TRBJ1-4
abundance: few
v_gene: TRBV4-2
d_gene: NA
CDR3aa: CASSSEPGATNEKLFF
CDR3nt: TGTGCCAGCAGTTCCGAACCAGGGGCAACTAATGAAAAACTGTTTTTT

j_gene: TRBJ1-1
abundance: NA
v_gene: TRBV6-5
d_gene: TRBD1
CDR3aa: CASSYLTTGAGTEAFF
CDR3nt: TGTGCCAGCAGTTACCTTACCACAGGGGCCGGCACTGAAGCTTTCTTT

j_gene: TRBJ1-1
abundance: NA
v_gene: TRBV30
d_gene: NA
CDR3aa: CAWTPGDTEAFF
CDR3nt: TGTGCCTGGACCCCCGGGGACACGGAAGCTTTCTTT

j_gene: TRBJ1-1
abundance: NA
v_gene: TRBV2
d_gene: NA
CDR3aa: CASRQYTEAFF
CDR3nt: TGTGCCAGCCGACAATACACTGAAGCTTTCTTT

j_gene: TRBJ2-7
abundance: NA
v_gene: TRBV2
d_gene: NA
CDR3aa: CASRGLGYEQYF
CDR3nt: TGTGCCAGCAGGGGACTGGGGTACGAGCAGTACTTC

j_gene: TRBJ1-2
abundance: once
v_gene: TRBV27
d_gene: TRBD1
CDR3aa: CASSSRDRGHGYTF
CDR3nt: TGTGCCAGCAGTTCCCGGGACAGGGGTCATGGCTACACCTTC

j_gene: TRBJ1-3
abundance: few
v_gene: TRBV5-1
d_gene: TRBD1
CDR3aa: CASSLAGQGNGNTIYF
CDR3nt: TGCGCCAGCAGCTTGGCGGGACAGGGCAATGGAAACACCATATATTTT

j_gene: TRBJ2-7
abundance: NA
v_gene: TRBV11-2
d_gene: NA
CDR3aa: CASSHYEQYF
CDR3nt: TGTGCCAGCAGCCACTACGAGCAGTACTTC

j_gene: TRBJ2-5
abundance: NA
v_gene: TRBV4-1
d_gene: NA
CDR3aa: CASSLEGLTGTQYF
CDR3nt: TGCGCCAGCAGCCTAGAGGGACTTACCGGGACCCAGTACTTC

j_gene: TRBJ2-7
abundance: NA
v_gene: TRBV19
d_gene: TRBD1
CDR3aa: CASSIRGQGGEQYF
CDR3nt: TGTGCCAGTAGTATCAGGGGACAGGGAGGCGAGCAGTACTTC

j_gene: TRBJ1-5
abundance: once
v_gene: TRBV19
d_gene: NA
CDR3aa: CASSVLLGGQPQHF
CDR3nt: TGTGCCAGTAGTGTTCTCTTGGGGGGTCAGCCCCAGCATTTT

j_gene: TRBJ2-7
abundance: NA
v_gene: TRBV9
d_gene: NA
CDR3aa: CASSVGGSREGYKQYF
CDR3nt: TGTGCCAGCAGCGTAGGCGGTAGCAGGGAAGGATACAAGCAGTACTTC

j_gene: TRBJ1-1
abundance: few
v_gene: TRBV27
d_gene: TRBD1
CDR3aa: CASSPHGQGMYTEAFF
CDR3nt: TGTGCCAGCAGTCCCCACGGACAGGGGATGTACACTGAAGCTTTCTTT

j_gene: TRBJ1-1
abundance: NA
v_gene: TRBV19
d_gene: NA
CDR3aa: CASRELSGSGTEAFF
CDR3nt: TGTGCCAGTAGGGAACTTTCCGGGAGCGGGACTGAAGCTTTCTTT

j_gene: TRBJ1-6
abundance: NA
v_gene: TRBV7-9
d_gene: NA
CDR3aa: CASSFYSNSPLHF
CDR3nt: TGTGCCAGCAGCTTCTACAGCAATTCACCCCTCCACTTT

j_gene: TRBJ1-5
abundance: NA
v_gene: TRBV12-5
d_gene: NA
CDR3aa: CARFLRQRLSNQPQHF
CDR3nt: TGTGCTCGATTTCTGCGGCAGAGGTTAAGCAATCAGCCCCAGCATTTT

j_gene: TRBJ2-1
abundance: NA
v_gene: TRBV20-1
d_gene: NA
CDR3aa: CSAAFGEQFF
CDR3nt: TGCAGTGCCGCGTTTGGTGAGCAGTTCTTC

j_gene: TRBJ1-3
abundance: once
v_gene: TRBV28
d_gene: TRBD1
CDR3aa: CASSSQGFAGNTIYF
CDR3nt: TGTGCCAGCAGTTCACAGGGGTTTGCTGGAAACACCATATATTTT

j_gene: TRBJ1-2
abundance: NA
v_gene: TRBV6-1
d_gene: TRBD1
CDR3aa: CASSGGQNPFLYYGYTF
CDR3nt: TGTGCCAGCAGTGGGGGACAGAACCCTTTTCTCTACTATGGCTACACCTTC

j_gene: TRBJ2-1
abundance: NA
v_gene: TRBV6-5
d_gene: NA
CDR3aa: CASSYLGAMEQFF
CDR3nt: TGTGCCAGCAGTTACCTGGGGGCCATGGAGCAGTTCTTC

j_gene: TRBJ2-1
abundance: few
v_gene: TRBV7-3
d_gene: TRBD1
CDR3aa: CASSLYRPGTGAHNEQFF
CDR3nt: TGTGCCAGCAGCTTATACAGGCCCGGGACAGGGGCACACAATGAGCAGTTCTTC

j_gene: TRBJ2-3
abundance: NA
v_gene: TRBV6-5
d_gene: TRBD1
CDR3aa: CASSARQGPDTQYF
CDR3nt: TGTGCCAGCAGTGCCCGACAGGGCCCAGATACGCAGTATTTT

j_gene: TRBJ2-3
abundance: NA
v_gene: TRBV7-8
d_gene: TRBD2
CDR3aa: CASVGRFRTDTQYF
CDR3nt: TGTGCCAGCGTCGGGAGGTTCCGCACAGATACGCAGTATTTT

j_gene: TRBJ2-2
abundance: NA
v_gene: TRBV7-3
d_gene: NA
CDR3aa: CASSPLKGGTGELFF
CDR3nt: TGTGCCAGCAGTCCTCTGAAGGGGGGGACCGGGGAGCTGTTTTTT

j_gene: TRBJ2-1
abundance: NA
v_gene: TRBV9
d_gene: TRBD1
CDR3aa: CASSVDPGTGVRNEQFF
CDR3nt: TGTGCCAGCAGCGTGGATCCCGGGACAGGGGTTAGAAATGAGCAGTTCTTC

j_gene: TRBJ1-1
abundance: NA
v_gene: TRBV27
d_gene: NA
CDR3aa: CASSLYTDTEAFF
CDR3nt: TGTGCCAGCAGTTTATACACAGACACTGAAGCTTTCTTT

j_gene: TRBJ2-3
abundance: NA
v_gene: TRBV18
d_gene: TRBD1
CDR3aa: CASSATGGDDTQYF
CDR3nt: TGTGCCAGCTCAGCAACAGGGGGCGACGATACGCAGTATTTT

j_gene: TRBJ2-5
abundance: NA
v_gene: TRBV5-4
d_gene: TRBD2
CDR3aa: CASSLGVGEGETQYF
CDR3nt: TGTGCCAGCAGCTTGGGGGTGGGGGAGGGAGAGACCCAGTACTTC

j_gene: TRBJ2-7
abundance: NA
v_gene: TRBV10-1
d_gene: NA
CDR3aa: CASRVRVGYEQYF
CDR3nt: TGCGCCAGCAGGGTCCGGGTTGGCTACGAGCAGTACTTC

j_gene: TRBJ1-2
abundance: NA
v_gene: TRBV6-5
d_gene: NA
CDR3aa: CASRADYGYTF
CDR3nt: TGTGCCAGCAGGGCAGATTATGGCTACACCTTC

j_gene: TRBJ2-3
abundance: NA
v_gene: TRBV30
d_gene: TRBD2
CDR3aa: CAWSIPGLGTDTQYF
CDR3nt: TGTGCCTGGAGTATACCGGGACTAGGCACAGATACGCAGTATTTT

j_gene: TRBJ2-2
abundance: NA
v_gene: TRBV11-3
d_gene: NA
CDR3aa: CASSLGLAPGELFF
CDR3nt: TGTGCCAGCAGCTTAGGGCTGGCTCCCGGGGAGCTGTTTTTT

j_gene: TRBJ1-2
abundance: few
v_gene: TRBV30
d_gene: NA
CDR3aa: CAWGEGRLNYGYTF
CDR3nt: TGTGCCTGGGGCGAAGGGAGACTCAATTATGGCTACACCTTC

j_gene: TRBJ2-2
abundance: NA
v_gene: TRBV4-2
d_gene: TRBD1
CDR3aa: CATSLGGTGSPGELFF
CDR3nt: TGTGCCACCTCCCTGGGCGGGACAGGGTCCCCCGGGGAGCTGTTTTTT

j_gene: TRBJ1-5
abundance: NA
v_gene: TRBV2
d_gene: NA
CDR3aa: CASSEALPGDSNQPQHF
CDR3nt: TGTGCCAGCAGTGAAGCGCTTCCCGGAGATAGCAATCAGCCCCAGCATTTT

j_gene: TRBJ2-7
abundance: NA
v_gene: TRBV7-6
d_gene: NA
CDR3aa: CASSLARSIPPYEQYF
CDR3nt: TGTGCCAGCAGCTTAGCGCGATCCATTCCCCCCTACGAGCAGTACTTC

j_gene: TRBJ2-1
abundance: NA
v_gene: TRBV7-7
d_gene: NA
CDR3aa: CASSPYSLLTTSYNEQFF
CDR3nt: TGTGCTAGCAGCCCATACTCCCTCTTGACTACCTCCTACAATGAGCAGTTCTTC

j_gene: TRBJ2-7
abundance: NA
v_gene: TRBV19
d_gene: TRBD2
CDR3aa: CASSPRLAGGPYEQYF
CDR3nt: TGTGCCAGTAGTCCTCGACTAGCGGGGGGTCCCTACGAGCAGTACTTC

j_gene: TRBJ2-5
abundance: NA
v_gene: TRBV7-2
d_gene: NA
CDR3aa: CASSFLETQYF
CDR3nt: TGTGCCAGCAGCTTCCTGGAGACCCAGTACTTC

j_gene: TRBJ1-4
abundance: NA
v_gene: TRBV5-1
d_gene: TRBD1
CDR3aa: CASSKEGAPGEKLFF
CDR3nt: TGCGCCAGCAGTAAAGAGGGGGCGCCGGGAGAAAAACTGTTTTTT

j_gene: TRBJ2-5
abundance: NA
v_gene: TRBV7-8
d_gene: NA
CDR3aa: CASSLVRSQETQYF
CDR3nt: TGTGCCAGCAGCTTAGTTAGGAGCCAAGAGACCCAGTACTTC

j_gene: TRBJ2-1
abundance: NA
v_gene: TRBV5-1
d_gene: TRBD2
CDR3aa: CASSLTGTTNNEQFF
CDR3nt: TGCGCCAGCAGCTTAACCGGGACTACCAACAATGAGCAGTTCTTC

j_gene: TRBJ1-2
abundance: NA
v_gene: TRBV4-1
d_gene: NA
CDR3aa: CASSRRQEVDYGYTF
CDR3nt: TGCGCCAGCAGCCGCAGACAGGAGGTCGACTATGGCTACACCTTC

j_gene: TRBJ1-1
abundance: few
v_gene: TRBV5-1
d_gene: NA
CDR3aa: CASSPMLLNTEAFF
CDR3nt: TGCGCCAGCAGCCCCATGTTACTTAACACTGAAGCTTTCTTT

j_gene: TRBJ1-4
abundance: many
v_gene: TRBV30
d_gene: NA
CDR3aa: CAWSNGAIGEKLFF
CDR3nt: TGTGCCTGGAGTAATGGGGCGATTGGAGAAAAACTGTTTTTT

j_gene: TRBJ1-5
abundance: NA
v_gene: TRBV28
d_gene: NA
CDR3aa: CASSFGGIGSNQPQHF
CDR3nt: TGTGCCAGCAGTTTTGGCGGAATAGGTAGCAATCAGCCCCAGCATTTT

j_gene: TRBJ2-3
abundance: NA
v_gene: TRBV19
d_gene: TRBD2
CDR3aa: CASSIQAPLRGGLTDTQYF
CDR3nt: TGTGCCAGTAGTATTCAAGCCCCGTTGCGGGGGGGCCTGACAGATACGCAGTATTTT

j_gene: TRBJ1-2
abundance: few
v_gene: TRBV28
d_gene: NA
CDR3aa: CASIDRDIIHGYTF
CDR3nt: TGTGCCAGCATCGACCGGGACATAATACATGGCTACACCTTC

j_gene: TRBJ2-7
abundance: NA
v_gene: TRBV9
d_gene: TRBD2
CDR3aa: CASSAWTRLYEQYF
CDR3nt: TGTGCCAGCAGCGCTTGGACTAGACTTTACGAGCAGTACTTC

j_gene: TRBJ2-3
abundance: NA
v_gene: TRBV29-1
d_gene: TRBD2
CDR3aa: CSVSRLAGTDTQYF
CDR3nt: TGCAGCGTTTCAAGACTAGCGGGCACAGATACGCAGTATTTT

j_gene: TRBJ2-1
abundance: NA
v_gene: TRBV28
d_gene: TRBD1
CDR3aa: CASSLLGQGRLNEQFF
CDR3nt: TGTGCCAGCAGTTTATTGGGACAGGGAAGGTTGAATGAGCAGTTCTTC

j_gene: TRBJ1-4
abundance: NA
v_gene: TRBV21-1
d_gene: NA
CDR3aa: CASSKAHFSHNEKLFF
CDR3nt: TGTGCCAGCAGCAAAGCCCACTTTTCTCATAATGAAAAACTGTTTTTT

j_gene: TRBJ1-5
abundance: NA
v_gene: TRBV6-1
d_gene: TRBD1
CDR3aa: CASSGQGAGQPQHF
CDR3nt: TGTGCCAGCAGTGGACAGGGGGCAGGTCAGCCCCAGCATTTT

j_gene: TRBJ1-2
abundance: NA
v_gene: TRBV5-6
d_gene: TRBD1
CDR3aa: CASSLGTGGRNYGYTF
CDR3nt: TGTGCCAGCAGCTTGGGGACAGGGGGCAGGAACTATGGCTACACCTTC

j_gene: TRBJ1-2
abundance: NA
v_gene: TRBV28
d_gene: NA
CDR3aa: CASTEGREDGYTF
CDR3nt: TGTGCCAGCACGGAGGGGAGGGAGGACGGCTACACCTTC

j_gene: TRBJ2-2
abundance: NA
v_gene: TRBV30
d_gene: NA
CDR3aa: CAWRRVTTELFF
CDR3nt: TGTGCCTGGAGGAGGGTTACGACGGAGCTGTTTTTT

j_gene: TRBJ1-4
abundance: NA
v_gene: TRBV4-1
d_gene: TRBD1
CDR3aa: CASSQDRATGIPSDEKLFF
CDR3nt: TGCGCCAGCAGCCAAGATCGCGCGACAGGGATACCAAGTGATGAAAAACTGTTTTTT

j_gene: TRBJ1-5
abundance: NA
v_gene: TRBV2
d_gene: NA
CDR3aa: CASSAQAPWDQPQHF
CDR3nt: TGTGCCAGCAGTGCCCAGGCGCCATGGGATCAGCCCCAGCATTTT